These 18 T cell receptor beta chains were all obtained from the same sample, sequenced in a study of blood T cells in healthy people across ages (dated by TCRdb to 2015 to 2017). Library preparation was by 5' RACE. The run used an Illumina HiSeq 2500. A second PCR of about 6 to 11 cycles was performed with a sample-barcoded 5' primer and a J-beta primer mix. TCRdb reanalyzed the raw reads on its own, using fastp at Q25 for trimming and MiXCR for clone calling, and kept in-frame beta chains. Every distinct CDR3 protein forms one entry, paired with its most common genes and DNA. In this sample the table shows approximately 960,000 distinct CDR3 sequences, about 28% of which occur a single time. The top ten constitute roughly 10% of the sample. These data also formed part of another study, on T cells of mothers and their children.

What was sequenced was blood. The source of these receptors is a woman in her forties in good health.

This clonotype occurred many times. This chain connects TRBV20-1 to TRBJ2-4, with 7 bases aligning to TRBD2. CDR1 and CDR2 (germline): DFQATT, SNEGSKA (reference sequence). V shed 8 bases and J 6 bases; nucleotides not matched to a gene: 7. The CDR3 totals 12 residues. The CDR3 bases are TGCAGTAAAAGCGGGGAGGGAAACATTCAGTACTTC. Translated: CSKSGEGNIQYF.

In its sample, this clonotype was seen a few times. V usage is TRBV29-1 and J usage is TRBJ1-5; D gene uncertain. V lost 6 bases and J 1 base, leaving 10 bases between the germline ends. CDR1 is SQVTM, CDR2 ANQGSEA, per germline. The CDR3 extends over 13 amino acids. CDR3 sequence: CSVGWGSNQPQHF. The CDR3 nucleotides are TGCAGCGTGGGGTGGGGAAGCAATCAGCCCCAGCATTTT.

This clonotype was observed many times. The chain has TRBV6-2 or TRBV6-3 and TRBJ2-5; 10 nucleotides line up with TRBD1. The CDR3 consists of 15 residues. CDR1 is MNHEY, CDR2 SVGEGT, per germline. V lost 6 bases, J lost 2 bases, and 6 bases stayed unmatched. The CDR3: CASSHPGQGQETQYF. In nucleotides, the CDR3 is TGTGCCAGCAGCCACCCGGGACAGGGGCAAGAGACCCAGTACTTC.

In this sample, this clonotype turned up a few times. V and J are TRBV5-1 and TRBJ1-1; 8 bases map to TRBD1. The CDR3 is made up of 15 amino acids. The trim removed 4 bases at V and 4 bases at J, leaving 9 bases unmatched. Germline loops: CDR1 SGHRS, CDR2 YFSETQ. This CDR3 reads CASSEYTGGSTEAFF. The DNA for the CDR3 is TGCGCCAGCAGCGAGTACACAGGGGGTAGCACTGAAGCTTTCTTT.

Turning to this clonotype: This may arise from a read error, as a much more abundant clone is one base away. This chain uses TRBV4-3 with TRBJ2-1, with 9 bases fitting TRBD2. Germline V CDR1 and CDR2: LGHNA, YSLEER. Trimming at V came to 0 bases and at J to 13 bases, leaving 16 bases not matched to a gene. This CDR3 is built from 17 residues. CDR3 nucleotides: TGCGCCAGCAGCCAAGAAGAGGCTAGCGGGGCGGGAAAGACCCAGTTCTTC. This sequence encodes CASSQEEASGAGKTQFF.

This clonotype was picked up a small number of times. The chain carries TRBV7-9 and TRBJ2-3; 7 positions match TRBD2. Trimming at V came to 3 bases and at J to 2 bases, leaving 8 bases not matched to a gene. CDR3 size: 16 residues. The germline CDR1 and CDR2 sequences are SEHNR and FQNEAQ (reference sequence). The CDR3 nucleotides are TGTGCCAGCAGCTTGTCTGGCGGGGGATTCACAGATACGCAGTATTTT. This translates into CASSLSGGGFTDTQYF. Complete variable domain (other parts from reference TRBV7-9 and TRBJ2-3): DTGVSQNPRHKITKRGQNVTFRCDPISEHNRLYWYRQTLGQGPEFLTYFQNEAQLEKSRLLSDRFSAERPKGSFSTLEIQRTEQGDSAMYLCASSLSGGGFTDTQYFGPGTRLTVL.

The chain carries TRBV10-3 and TRBJ1-2; 11 bases fit TRBD1. V shed 10 bases and J 2 bases; nucleotides not matched to a gene: 6. CDR1 is ENHRY, CDR2 SYGVKD, per germline. The CDR3 length is 14 residues. The CDR3 loop reads CASLGQGANYGYTF. CDR3 bases: TGTGCCAGCTTAGGACAGGGGGCGAACTATGGCTACACCTTC.

This clonotype was seen a few times. The chain has TRBV14 and TRBJ2-1, with D unresolved. The germline CDR1 and CDR2 sequences are SGHDN and FVKESK. The CDR3 runs 15 residues. The ends were cut back, 3 bases at V and 2 bases at J, with 11 bases in the middle. CDR3 sequence reads: CASSHPQATYNEQFF. The CDR3 coding sequence is TGTGCCAGCAGCCATCCCCAGGCGACCTACAATGAGCAGTTCTTC. Variable domain in full (rest from reference TRBV14 and TRBJ2-1): EAGVTQFPSHSVIEKGQTVTLRCDPISGHDNLYWYRRVMGKEIKFLLHFVKESKQDESGMPNNRFLAERTGGTYSTLKVQPAELEDSGVYFCASSHPQATYNEQFFGPGTRLTVL.

DNA for the CDR3: TGTGCCACCCAACCGGGACGCATCTTGACTGGGGCCAACGTCCTGACTTTC. Protein sequence: CATQPGRILTGANVLTF. The V call is TRBV15, the J call TRBJ2-6, with D perhaps TRBD1 or TRBD2 (5 bases each). Trimming removed 8 bases at V and 2 bases at J, with 19 bases between. CDR1 is LNHNV and CDR2 is YYDKDF in the germline V gene (reference sequence). The CDR3 runs to 17 residues.

The V gene is TRBV28, the J gene TRBJ2-3, with D unresolved. The CDR3 consists of 16 residues. The V gene's germline CDR1 is MDHEN and CDR2 SYDVKM. The V gene lost 6 bases and the J gene lost 2 bases, with 18 bases spanning the gap. In DNA, the CDR3 is TGTGCCAGCAGCCCAGAGTCGGTAGACTTCACAGATACGCAGTATTTT. Protein sequence: CASSPESVDFTDTQYF.

The V call is TRBV18, the J call TRBJ2-3, with D perhaps given as TRBD1 or TRBD2 (5 bases each). The CDR3 sequence is 15 residues long. The germline V and J ends were trimmed by 6 bases and 2 bases, with 15 bases remaining between them. CDR1 is KGHSH, CDR2 LQKENI, per germline. This CDR3 is CASSPFVGTTDTQYF. The CDR3, as DNA: TGTGCCAGCTCCCCCTTTGTGGGGACCACAGATACGCAGTATTTT.

In this sample, this clonotype turned up once. The J gene is TRBJ2-3, the V gene TRBV7-6; no definite D call. The CDR3 length is 14 residues. V shed 2 bases and J shed 2 bases, with 8 bases lying between them. Germline values: CDR1 SGHVS, CDR2 FNYEAQ. CDR3: CASSLHPTTDTQYF. CDR3 coding DNA: TGTGCCAGCAGCTTACACCCCACCACAGATACGCAGTATTTT.

The CDR3 DNA sequence: TGTGCCAGCAGCCTGGTGGGACCGGGGATAGCCAAAAACATTCAGTACTTC. It translates to CASSLVGPGIAKNIQYF. The chain has TRBV7-2 and TRBJ2-4; D is possibly TRBD1 or TRBD2 (5 bases each). Deletions cut 5 bases from V and 0 bases from J, with 17 bases between. The CDR3 extends over 17 amino acids. Germline V gene data show CDR1 as SGHTA and CDR2 as FQGNSA.

V usage is TRBV27 and J usage is TRBJ1-4, with D tentatively TRBD1 (5 bases). The germline V gene has CDR1 MNHEY and CDR2 SMNVEV (reference sequence). The CDR3 sequence is 15 residues long. Trimming left V 9 bases short and J 1 base short, with 15 bases between. The CDR3 spells CASSHYQGTNEKLFF. As DNA, the CDR3 is TGTGCCAGTAGTCACTACCAGGGAACTAATGAAAAACTGTTTTTT.

There are many counts of this clonotype. The genes are TRBV12-3 or TRBV12-4 and TRBJ1-2; D is ambiguous. The CDR3 spans 13 residues. The germline V and J ends were trimmed by 7 bases and 4 bases, with 13 bases remaining between them. DNA for the CDR3: TGTGCCAGCACCACCTCTGGGCTCTATGGCTACACCTTC. Translated: CASTTSGLYGYTF.

Many counts were recorded for this clonotype. The chain combines TRBV27 with TRBJ2-4; D gene unclear. Germline V gene lookup returns CDR1 MNHEY and CDR2 SMNVEV (reference sequence). The CDR3 spans 13 residues. The V gene lost 5 bases and the J gene lost 1 base, with 6 bases spanning the gap. The CDR3 is CASSADAKNIQYF. Written as DNA, the CDR3 is TGTGCCAGCAGTGCGGACGCCAAAAACATTCAGTACTTC.

The rearrangement joins TRBV5-1 to TRBJ2-1; 8 bases match TRBD1. The trim removed 1 base at V and 14 bases at J, leaving 2 bases unmatched. Per the germline V gene, CDR1 is SGHRS and CDR2 is YFSETQ. The CDR3 covers 11 residues. CDR3 region: CASSLQGAEFF. In DNA form, the CDR3 reads TGCGCCAGCAGCTTGCAGGGGGCTGAGTTCTTC.

This clonotype was picked up many times. The rearrangement links TRBV2 to TRBJ2-2; no definite D call. Trimming took off 0 bases at V and 5 bases at J, with 10 bases between the two ends. The CDR3 totals 15 residues. Germline CDR1 SNHLY, CDR2 FYNNEI. CDR3 in amino acids: CASSEAGIQTGELFF. Here the CDR3 DNA reads TGTGCCAGCAGTGAAGCGGGAATACAAACCGGGGAGCTGTTTTTT.